Each of the 27 T cell receptor beta chains below was sequenced from the same sample in a study of T cell responses to AZD1222 COVID-19 vaccine. Clones were read by immunoSEQ multiplex PCR, and TCRdb kept only the in-frame ones, dropping some. The data contain tens of thousands of clones, 85% to 90% of them seen just once; the ten biggest clones take up around 5%. The source was peripheral blood, collected 28 days after the second AZD1222 dose. These receptors came from an adult who received the AZD1222 COVID-19 vaccine.

V and J are TRBV7-2 and TRBJ1-1; D perhaps matches TRBD1 (6 bases). Trimming cost V 1 base and J 5 bases, with 11 bases left between them. Germline V CDR1 and CDR2: SGHTA, FQGNSA. The CDR3 contains 14 residues. The CDR3 reads CASSLGAGVTEAFF. As DNA, the CDR3 is TGTGCCAGCAGCTTAGGAGCAGGGGTGACTGAAGCTTTCTTT. Together with reference TRBV7-2 and TRBJ1-1, the CDR3 gives the full variable domain: GAGVSQSPSNKVTEKGKDVELRCDPISGHTALYWYRQSLGQGLEFLIYFQGNSAPDKSGLPSDRFSAERTGGSVSTLTIQRTQQEDSAVYLCASSLGAGVTEAFFGQGTRLTVV.

The rearrangement uses TRBV13 and TRBJ2-1; 8 bases fit TRBD2. The germline V gene encodes CDR1 PRHDT and CDR2 FYEKMQ (reference sequence). The CDR3 length is 16 residues. Trimming at V came to 4 bases and at J to 8 bases, leaving 13 bases not matched to a gene. The CDR3 nucleotides read TGTGCCAGCAGCTCCCCCCGACTAGCGCGGCCGGATGAGCAGTTCTTC. Its translation: CASSSPRLARPDEQFF.

V and J are TRBV5-4 and TRBJ1-3; no firm D call. Per the germline V gene, CDR1 is SGHNT and CDR2 is YYREEE (reference sequence). CDR3 length: 16 residues. The ends were cut back, 0 bases at V and 3 bases at J, with 13 bases in the middle. The CDR3 spells CASSLAKSSGGNTIYF. The CDR3, as DNA: TGTGCCAGCAGCTTGGCCAAGTCTTCCGGTGGAAACACCATATATTTT.

J is TRBJ1-6 and V is TRBV10-3, with D unclear. Germline CDR1 and CDR2: ENHRY and SYGVKD. The CDR3 spans 14 residues. The V gene lost 8 bases and the J gene lost 0 bases, with 8 bases spanning the gap. CDR3 sequence (DNA): TGTGCCATCGCGGCAAGCTCCTATAATTCACCCCTCCACTTT. Its translation is CAIAASSYNSPLHF.

V usage is TRBV18 and J usage is TRBJ2-1, with D possibly matching TRBD2 (6 bases). V lost 6 bases and J lost 0, with 12 bases in between. The CDR3 totals 15 residues. Germline V gene lookup returns CDR1 KGHSH and CDR2 LQKENI. The CDR3 nucleotides read TGTGCCAGCTCCCTCCGGGAGAGCTCCTACAATGAGCAGTTCTTC. Its translation is CASSLRESSYNEQFF. Supplemented by reference TRBV18 and TRBJ2-1, the full variable domain reads NAGVMQNPRHLVRRRGQEARLRCSPMKGHSHVYWYRQLPEEGLKFMVYLQKENIIDESGMPKERFSAEFPKEGPSILRIQQVVRGDSAAYFCASSLRESSYNEQFFGPGTRLTVL.

This rearrangement joins TRBV9 to TRBJ2-2; 12 bases agree with TRBD2. Germline CDR1 and CDR2: SGDLS and YYNGEE. This CDR3 has 16 amino acids. The trim removed 4 bases at V and 4 bases at J, leaving 5 bases unmatched. The CDR3: CASSPGLAGITGELFF. The DNA for the CDR3 is TGTGCCAGCAGCCCAGGACTAGCGGGGATCACCGGGGAGCTGTTTTTT.

In its sample, this clone was seen once. This chain joins TRBV5-1 and TRBJ1-1; 8 bases are a match to TRBD1. The CDR3 extends over 15 amino acids. V gave up 3 bases and J gave up 1 base; unmatched junction bases: 5. CDR1 SGHRS and CDR2 YFSETQ come from the germline V gene. In nucleotides, the CDR3 is TGCGCCAGCAGCTACGGAGGGACAGGGAACACTGAAGCTTTCTTT. Translated, it gives CASSYGGTGNTEAFF.

V and J are TRBV5-6 and TRBJ2-3; maybe TRBD2 (7 bases). V dropped 5 bases and J dropped 3 bases, with 16 bases sitting between them. Germline V gene sequence: CDR1 SGHDT, CDR2 YYEEEE. The CDR3 contains 15 residues. CDR3 sequence reads: CASRLRGGGTDTQYF. The CDR3 nucleotides are TGTGCCAGCAGGCTTAGGGGGGGCGGTACAGATACGCAGTATTTT. The entire variable domain, with the rest obtained from reference TRBV5-6 and TRBJ2-3, is as follows: DAGVTQSPTHLIKTRGQQVTLRCSPKSGHDTVSWYQQALGQGPQFIFQYYEEEERQRGNFPDRFSGHQFPNYSSELNVNALLLGDSALYLCASRLRGGGTDTQYFGPGTRLTVL.

This clone was seen a few times. This rearrangement joins TRBV18 to TRBJ2-7, with 12 nucleotides matching TRBD2. The V and J ends lost 2 bases and 2 bases, in that order; junction bases with no gene match: 4. In germline, CDR1 is KGHSH, CDR2 LQKENI. The CDR3 covers 16 residues. Written as DNA, the CDR3 is TGTGCCAGCTCACCAACAGGACTAGCGGGGACCTACGAGCAGTACTTC. It is translated as CASSPTGLAGTYEQYF.

The chain has TRBV6-1 and TRBJ1-1; D not certain. Deletions cut 2 bases from V and 0 bases from J, with 10 bases between. From germline, CDR1 is MNHNS and CDR2 SASEGT. The CDR3 has 15 residues. The CDR3 loop reads CASSEKRLMNTEAFF. In DNA, the CDR3 is TGTGCCAGCAGTGAAAAGAGGTTGATGAACACTGAAGCTTTCTTT.

To note about this clone: This CDR3 is also generated by other DNA sequences in the sample. The chain is built from TRBV6-1 and TRBJ1-5; D unclear. V was clipped by 2 bases and J by 6 bases, with 14 bases between them. CDR1 and CDR2 (germline): MNHNS, SASEGT. This CDR3 has 15 residues. CDR3 residues: CASSELPDAGQPQHF. Written as DNA, the CDR3 is TGTGCCAGCAGTGAACTCCCGGATGCGGGTCAGCCCCAGCATTTT.

The chain recombines TRBV7-9 with TRBJ2-1; the match to TRBD1 covers 7 bases. The V gene end was trimmed by 6 bases and the J gene end by 0 bases; junction bases not matched to a gene: 8. The CDR3 sequence is 16 residues long. Germline V CDR1 and CDR2: SEHNR, FQNEAQ (reference sequence). The CDR3 region has the DNA TGTGCCAGCAGTTCAACTTCAGGGGGCTCCTACAATGAGCAGTTCTTC. This gives the protein CASSSTSGGSYNEQFF.

This chain joins TRBV19 and TRBJ1-5; D remains ambiguous. CDR3 length: 17 amino acids. Deletions cut 2 bases from V and 2 bases from J, with 16 bases between. Germline V gives CDR1 LNHDA, CDR2 SQIVND (reference sequence). CDR3 in DNA: TGTGCCAGTAGTATATCTCCGAGGGCAGCCCGCAATCAGCCCCAGCATTTT. Residues: CASSISPRAARNQPQHF.

The chain couples TRBV14 to TRBJ2-3; TRBD2 matches at 7 bases. This CDR3 comprises 15 residues. The junction had 6 bases not matched to a gene; V was cut back by 3 bases and J by 3 bases. CDR1 and CDR2 (germline): SGHDN, FVKESK. The CDR3 DNA reads as TGTGCCAGCAGCCAGGGAGGGGTAAGGACAGATACGCAGTATTTT. It is translated as CASSQGGVRTDTQYF.

This clone was seen just once. V and J are TRBV19 and TRBJ1-5, with D maybe TRBD1 (6 bases). The germline V gene has CDR1 LNHDA and CDR2 SQIVND (reference sequence). Trimming pared 2 bases from V and 7 bases from J, leaving 9 bases between. This CDR3 contains 13 residues. The CDR3 region is CASSIWTEQPQHF. Written as DNA, the CDR3 is TGTGCCAGTAGTATATGGACAGAACAGCCCCAGCATTTT.

The V and J genes are TRBV5-6 and TRBJ1-2; D call uncertain. Germline CDR1 SGHDT, CDR2 YYEEEE. This CDR3 has 15 amino acids. Trimming took 4 bases from V and 4 from J, leaving 17 bases between them. This CDR3 is CASSPIGRKSYGYTF. DNA for the CDR3: TGTGCCAGCAGCCCTATCGGCCGGAAAAGCTATGGCTACACCTTC.

This chain joins TRBV6-2 or TRBV6-3 and TRBJ1-1; possible D gene TRBD1, 5 bases. Germline CDR1 reads MNHEY; CDR2 reads SVGEGT. The V and J ends lost 5 bases and 6 bases respectively, with 16 bases between them. The CDR3 is 14 amino acids. In DNA, the CDR3 is TGTGCCAGCAGTACCCGAGGGGCGGTACCTGAAGCTTTCTTT. Amino acid sequence: CASSTRGAVPEAFF.

This clone was detected once. The chain links TRBV4-1 to TRBJ1-1, with D possibly being TRBD1 (5 bases). This CDR3 contains 12 residues. The germline gives CDR1 MGHRA, CDR2 YSYEKL. Trimming took off 8 bases at V and 11 bases at J, with 18 bases between the two ends. The CDR3 protein is CASLDGGGRAFF. CDR3 in DNA: TGCGCCAGCCTCGACGGGGGGGGTCGGGCTTTCTTT.

The chain employs TRBV5-1 and TRBJ1-2, with 7 nucleotides matching TRBD1. The CDR3 runs to 14 residues. From germline, CDR1 is SGHRS and CDR2 YFSETQ. Losses at the gene ends were 4 bases for V and 2 bases for J; bases not matched to a gene: 5. The CDR3: CASSQGTVNYGYTF. For the CDR3, the DNA is TGCGCCAGCAGCCAGGGGACAGTGAACTATGGCTACACCTTC.

The J gene is TRBJ2-5, the V gene TRBV24-1, with D hard to call. Germline V gene sequence: CDR1 KGHDR, CDR2 SFDVKD. This CDR3 contains 13 residues. The V end lost 2 bases, the J end lost 0 bases, and 3 bases lay between the germline ends. As DNA, the CDR3 is TGTGCCACCAGTGATTCCTACCAAGAGACCCAGTACTTC. This gives the protein CATSDSYQETQYF.

The chain recombines TRBV5-1 with TRBJ1-1, with a tentative D call TRBD1 (5 bases). The CDR3 loop spans 14 amino acids. From germline, CDR1 is SGHRS and CDR2 YFSETQ. The germline V and J ends were trimmed by 1 base and 5 bases, with 12 bases remaining between them. CDR3 sequence: CASSLTGTGTEAFF. The CDR3 DNA follows: TGCGCCAGCAGCTTGACAGGAACCGGTACTGAAGCTTTCTTT.

J is TRBJ1-2 and V is TRBV10-2; weak D call: TRBD1 (5 bases). This CDR3 spans 11 amino acids. Germline lookup yields CDR1 WSHSY and CDR2 SAAADI. With 8 bases removed from V and 4 bases from J, the gap between germline ends came to 8 bases. CDR3 in amino acids: CASGASYGYTF. CDR3 DNA: TGCGCCAGCGGGGCCAGCTATGGCTACACCTTC.

The chain links TRBV6-5 to TRBJ1-2; no clear D gene. Trimming left V 10 bases short and J 7 bases short, with 19 bases between. Germline V CDR1 and CDR2: MNHEY, SVGAGI. The CDR3 has 13 amino acids. The CDR3, as DNA: TGTGCCATATCGAAGGAAGGGCGGTTTGGCTACACCTTC. This encodes CAISKEGRFGYTF.

The chain is built from TRBV18 and TRBJ2-1; 13 nucleotides line up with TRBD2. The junction had 7 bases not matched to a gene; V was cut back by 4 bases and J by 1 base. CDR1 is KGHSH and CDR2 is LQKENI in the germline V gene. CDR3 length: 18 amino acids. The CDR3 coding sequence is TGTGCCAGCTCACTAAGGACTAGCGGGGGATTGTCCTACAATGAGCAGTTCTTC. This encodes CASSLRTSGGLSYNEQFF.

The V call is TRBV24-1, the J call TRBJ2-3; 7 nucleotides agree with TRBD1. The CDR3 runs 15 residues. Germline-derived CDR1 and CDR2 are KGHDR and SFDVKD. The V gene end was trimmed by 4 bases and the J gene end by 3 bases; junction bases not matched to a gene: 6. CDR3 nucleotide sequence: TGTGCCACCAGTGAAGGGGGCCTGTCGACAGATACGCAGTATTTT. Amino acids: CATSEGGLSTDTQYF.

This chain uses TRBV5-4 with TRBJ2-3; D is unclear. V was clipped by 2 bases and J by 6 bases, with 10 bases between them. The CDR3 is 13 residues long. CDR1 and CDR2 (germline): SGHNT, YYREEE (reference sequence). In nucleotides, the CDR3 is TGTGCCAGCAGCTTACCTAGTTCCGATACGCAGTATTTT. Its protein is CASSLPSSDTQYF.

V gene TRBV19 combines with J gene TRBJ2-7, with D perhaps matching TRBD1 (5 bases). V was cut by 8 bases and J by 0 bases, with 8 bases left in between. This CDR3 contains 12 residues. The germline V gene encodes CDR1 LNHDA and CDR2 SQIVND (reference sequence). CDR3: CASGADSYEQYF. The CDR3 DNA reads TGTGCCAGTGGGGCAGACTCCTACGAGCAGTACTTC.